Below, 31 T cell receptor beta chains from the same sample are listed, as sequenced in a study of early T cells in non-severe SARS-CoV-2 infection. TCRdb analysed the 5' RACE reads with MiXCR anew, one entry per CDR3 protein. The sample includes over 50,000 distinct CDR3 sequences, approximately 10% of them seen just once. The sequencing sample was made of whole blood. Receptors originate from an adult who was a healthcare worker with PCR-confirmed SARS-CoV-2 infection or an uninfected control (not recorded which).

In its sample, this clonotype was seen many times. The chain combines TRBV2 with TRBJ2-3, with TRBD2 matching over 10 bases. Looked up from germline, CDR1 is SNHLY and CDR2 is FYNNEI. V was pared by 1 base and J by 1 base, with 5 bases of the junction left unmatched. This CDR3 is built from 17 residues. The CDR3 region is CASSEEGLAIGTDTQYF. Written as DNA, the CDR3 is TGTGCCAGCAGTGAAGAGGGACTAGCGATCGGCACAGATACGCAGTATTTT. The complete variable domain, with remaining parts taken from reference TRBV2 and TRBJ2-3, reads EPEVTQTPSHQVTQMGQEVILRCVPISNHLYFYWYRQILGQKVEFLVSFYNNEISEKSEIFDDQFSVERPDGSNFTLKIRSTKLEDSAMYFCASSEEGLAIGTDTQYFGPGTRLTVL.

This clonotype was found a few times. CDR3 bases: TGTGCCAGCAGCGTAGCCAGGGACAGAGCCAGCGAGCAGTACTTC. It translates to CASSVARDRASEQYF. The chain combines TRBV9 with TRBJ2-7; 7 nucleotides agree with TRBD1. This CDR3 is 15 amino acids long. Trimming took 0 bases from V and 6 from J; bases not matched to a gene: 9. The germline V gene encodes CDR1 SGDLS and CDR2 YYNGEE.

Comments on this clonotype: A read error may be the cause here, since a much bigger clone is one base away. V gene TRBV5-6 combines with J gene TRBJ1-1; D gene ambiguous. Per germline, CDR1 SGHDT and CDR2 YYEEEE. The CDR3 is 12 amino acids. CDR3 residues: CVSSWGNTEAFF. The DNA of the CDR3 is TGTGTCAGCAGCTGGGGGAACACTGAAGCTTTCTTT.

The chain uses TRBV29-1 and TRBJ2-7; 7 bases map to TRBD1. The trim removed 0 bases at V and 9 bases at J, leaving 11 bases unmatched. The germline CDR1 and CDR2 sequences are SQVTM and ANQGSEA. The CDR3 extends over 14 amino acids. CDR3 sequence: CSVEDRDSLLGQYF. The CDR3 DNA is TGCAGCGTTGAAGATCGGGACAGCCTTCTGGGGCAGTACTTC.

The sample holds a few counts of this clonotype. The rearrangement joins TRBV18 to TRBJ2-6, with a tentative D call TRBD1 (5 bases). The germline CDR1 and CDR2 sequences are KGHSH and LQKENI. The CDR3 is 16 residues long. Trimming took off 4 bases at V and 0 bases at J, with 10 bases between the two ends. CDR3 amino acids: CASSQLQDSGANVLTF. The CDR3 region has the DNA TGTGCCAGCTCACAATTACAGGACTCTGGGGCCAACGTCCTGACTTTC.

The rearrangement joins TRBV28 to TRBJ2-7, with D uncertain. Trimming cost V 4 bases and J 2 bases, with 9 bases left between them. The CDR3 contains 13 residues. Germline V gene data show CDR1 as MDHEN and CDR2 as SYDVKM. The CDR3 loop is CASSSVSPYEQYF. CDR3 nucleotides: TGTGCCAGCAGTTCAGTCTCGCCCTACGAGCAGTACTTC.

V and J are TRBV28 and TRBJ2-1; weak D call: TRBD1 (5 bases). The CDR3 contains 15 residues. Per germline, CDR1 MDHEN and CDR2 SYDVKM. The V gene lost 3 bases and the J gene lost 6 bases, with 15 bases spanning the gap. The DNA for the CDR3 is TGTGCCAGCAGTTTTAGGGGAAGCATATTCAATGAGCAGTTCTTC. Translated, it gives CASSFRGSIFNEQFF.

The chain couples TRBV11-2 to TRBJ2-3, with TRBD1 matching 9 bases. CDR1 SGHAT and CDR2 FQNNGV come from the germline V gene. The CDR3 runs to 15 residues. Germline trimming cut 5 bases from V and 3 bases from J; bases unmatched to any gene: 6. CDR3 residues: CASSRDRETTDTQYF. The CDR3 bases are TGTGCCAGCAGCCGGGACAGGGAAACAACAGATACGCAGTATTTT.

The rearrangement links TRBV7-8 to TRBJ2-7, with TRBD2 matching over 9 bases. Germline values: CDR1 SGHVS, CDR2 FQNEAQ. The CDR3 totals 14 residues. Trimming cost V 3 bases and J 6 bases; bases outside gene matches: 6. CDR3 bases: TGTGCCAGCAGCTTTCGCGGGGGGGCAATCGAGCAGTACTTC. It yields the protein CASSFRGGAIEQYF.

This clonotype has a handful of counts. This chain connects TRBV27 to TRBJ1-4; tentative D call: TRBD1 (6 bases). Trimming pared 0 bases from V and 6 bases from J, leaving 14 bases between. CDR1 and CDR2 from the germline V gene are MNHEY and SMNVEV (reference sequence). The CDR3 is made up of 16 amino acids. The DNA of the CDR3 is TGTGCCAGCAGTTTATCGGGTGGGGCAGGGGATGAAAAACTGTTTTTT. Translating it yields CASSLSGGAGDEKLFF.

In its sample, this clonotype was seen many times. The genes are TRBV30 and TRBJ1-1; TRBD1 agrees at 9 bases. Germline CDR1 is GTSNPN and CDR2 is SVGIG (reference sequence). The V gene end was trimmed by 2 bases and the J gene end by 2 bases; junction bases not matched to a gene: 9. This CDR3 comprises 16 residues. This chain's CDR3 is CAWSPWGGQGNTEAFF. CDR3 DNA: TGTGCCTGGAGTCCTTGGGGGGGACAGGGCAACACTGAAGCTTTCTTT.

This clonotype was counted ten times or more. The V call is TRBV4-1, the J call TRBJ2-1; no clear D gene. Deletions cut 5 bases from V and 8 bases from J, with 10 bases between. Germline assignment: CDR1 MGHRA and CDR2 YSYEKL. The CDR3 is made up of 12 amino acids. CDR3 nucleotides: TGCGCCAGCAGCGCTCTGGGCGATGAGCAGTTCTTC. Protein: CASSALGDEQFF.

This clonotype occurred many times. This rearrangement joins TRBV12-5 to TRBJ2-7, with a possible D match to TRBD2 (6 bases). CDR3 length: 15 residues. The germline V gene has CDR1 LGHNT and CDR2 FRNRAP. V was cut by 5 bases and J by 4 bases, with 18 bases left in between. In DNA, the CDR3 is TGTGCTAGTGGTCTAGGGATAGCCGCGGGATACGAGCAGTACTTC. It codes for CASGLGIAAGYEQYF. Drawing the rest from reference TRBV12-5 and TRBJ2-7, the complete variable domain is DARVTQTPRHKVTEMGQEVTMRCQPILGHNTVFWYRQTMMQGLELLAYFRNRAPLDDSGMPKDRFSAEMPDATLATLKIQPSEPRDSAVYFCASGLGIAAGYEQYFGPGTRLTVT.

This clonotype occurred many times. The chain links TRBV6-2 or TRBV6-3 to TRBJ2-5, with 11 bases that match TRBD2. The germline V gene has CDR1 MNHEY and CDR2 SVGEGT. The CDR3 runs 14 residues. With 6 bases clipped from V and 5 bases from J, the junction kept 5 bases outside the gene matches. The CDR3 DNA reads as TGTGCCAGCAGCCCTAGCGGGGGGCGGGAGACCCAGTACTTC. It yields the protein CASSPSGGRETQYF.

This rearrangement joins TRBV6-5 to TRBJ1-1; D gene unclear. The CDR3 totals 14 residues. Germline V gives CDR1 MNHEY, CDR2 SVGAGI. V lost 5 bases and J lost 1, with 11 bases in between. The CDR3 loop reads CASSQQPWNTEAFF. CDR3 DNA sequence: TGTGCCAGCAGTCAACAGCCCTGGAACACTGAAGCTTTCTTT.

This chain links TRBV6-2 or TRBV6-3 with TRBJ2-7; D might be TRBD1 or TRBD2, each matching 5 bases. This CDR3 spans 15 amino acids. Looked up from germline, CDR1 is MNHEY and CDR2 is SVGEGT. V gave up 2 bases and J gave up 3 bases, with 14 bases separating them. The CDR3 loop reads CASSYDAAGSYEQYF. For the CDR3, the DNA is TGTGCCAGCAGTTACGATGCGGCAGGGAGCTACGAGCAGTACTTC.

This clonotype was seen at least ten times. This chain uses TRBV4-3 with TRBJ1-2; the D gene is possibly TRBD1 (6 bases). Trimming stripped 3 bases from V and 4 bases from J, with 12 bases between. Germline CDR1 is LGHNA and CDR2 is YSLEER. This CDR3 region has 14 residues. CDR3 nucleotides: TGCGCCAGCAGCCATTCTAGGACAGCCTATGGCTACACCTTC. This codes for CASSHSRTAYGYTF.

Notes on this clonotype: A clone one base away is much larger, so this may be a read error. The genes are TRBV5-1 and TRBJ2-7, with no clear D. The germline CDR1 and CDR2 sequences are SGHRS and YFSETQ. The V gene lost 0 bases and the J gene lost 2 bases, with 9 bases spanning the gap. The CDR3 is 14 amino acids. CDR3 DNA: TGCGCCAGCAGCTTGGTCGCGTCAACCTACGAGCAGTACTTC. Protein product: CASSLVASTYEQYF.

This clonotype occurred a few times. The chain carries TRBV20-1 and TRBJ1-2, with D perhaps TRBD1 (5 bases). Germline V lookup: CDR1 DFQATT, CDR2 SNEGSKA (reference sequence). Trimming stripped 0 bases from V and 2 bases from J, with 10 bases between. This CDR3 is 14 amino acids long. Here the CDR3 reads CSARDPQDNYGYTF. In nucleotides, the CDR3 is TGCAGTGCTAGAGATCCACAGGACAACTATGGCTACACCTTC.

The chain combines TRBV5-1 with TRBJ2-7, with 9 bases fitting TRBD1. Germline V lookup: CDR1 SGHRS, CDR2 YFSETQ. V shed 4 bases, J shed 3 bases, and the junction held 5 bases outside the gene matches. The CDR3 has 14 residues. This chain's CDR3 is CASSPDRGNYEQYF. DNA for the CDR3: TGCGCCAGCAGCCCGGACAGGGGAAACTACGAGCAGTACTTC.

This clonotype turned up a few times. This chain uses TRBV6-6 with TRBJ2-7; tentative D call: TRBD2 (5 bases). In germline, CDR1 is MNHNY, CDR2 SVGAGI (reference sequence). The CDR3 extends over 14 amino acids. The V end was cut by 2 bases, the J end by 1 base, with 9 bases between. In DNA form, the CDR3 reads TGTGCCAGCAGTTACGAGGGCAGTTCCTACGAGCAGTACTTC. Translating gives CASSYEGSSYEQYF.

This clonotype appeared many times. This sequence joins TRBV12-3 or TRBV12-4 and TRBJ2-1; 7 bases align to TRBD2. This CDR3 is 17 amino acids long. The trim removed 6 bases at V and 0 bases at J, leaving 11 bases unmatched. CDR3 DNA: TGTGCCAGCAGGTCTGCGGGACTACCTTCCTCCTACAATGAGCAGTTCTTC. Its translation: CASRSAGLPSSYNEQFF.

This clonotype was recorded many times. The chain links TRBV29-1 to TRBJ2-7, with TRBD1 matching over 10 bases. The CDR3 sequence is 14 residues long. Germline V lookup: CDR1 SQVTM, CDR2 ANQGSEA. V gave up 7 bases and J gave up 4 bases; unmatched junction bases: 10. The CDR3 coding sequence is TGCAGCGCCGGTGGGGACAGGGGAAGATACGAGCAGTACTTC. This codes for CSAGGDRGRYEQYF.

Many counts were recorded for this clonotype. The chain combines TRBV18 with TRBJ1-5; D remains unclear. Germline V gene lookup returns CDR1 KGHSH and CDR2 LQKENI. This CDR3 contains 14 residues. Trimming took off 1 base at V and 6 bases at J, with 10 bases between the two ends. The CDR3 here is CASSPQRVGQPQHF. CDR3 in DNA: TGTGCCAGCTCACCACAAAGGGTTGGTCAGCCCCAGCATTTT.

This clonotype has just a few counts. V usage is TRBV5-4 and J usage is TRBJ2-2; D is possibly TRBD1 or TRBD2 (5 bases each). CDR1 and CDR2 (germline): SGHNT, YYREEE (reference sequence). Deletions cut 5 bases from V and 4 bases from J, with 12 bases between. CDR3 length: 14 residues. The DNA of the CDR3 is TGTGCCAGCAGTTCCGGGACGACCACCGGGGAGCTGTTTTTT. This gives the protein CASSSGTTTGELFF.

As to this clonotype: Just one base apart from a much larger clone, this may be a read error. V and J are TRBV20-1 and TRBJ2-3; 12 bases are shared with TRBD2. The CDR3 contains 16 residues. In germline, CDR1 is DFQATT, CDR2 SNEGSKA (reference sequence). DNA of the CDR3: TGCAGTGCTAGAGCCCCTAGCGGGGGGGCTTTAGATTCGCAGTATTTT. This codes for CSARAPSGGALDSQYF.

This clonotype was counted between two and nine times. The rearrangement joins TRBV20-1 to TRBJ1-1; the match to TRBD1 covers 7 bases. The CDR3 consists of 15 residues. Germline CDR1 reads DFQATT; CDR2 reads SNEGSKA (reference sequence). J lost 0 bases, V lost 1 base, and 5 bases had no gene match. The CDR3 nucleotides read TGCAGTGCTAGAGGACAGGGCGGGATGAACACTGAAGCTTTCTTT. Amino acid sequence: CSARGQGGMNTEAFF.

This clonotype was detected many times. CDR3 nucleotides: TGTGCCAGCAGCCCGCGGACTAGCGGCCAAGAGACCCAGTACTTC. Its translation: CASSPRTSGQETQYF. This chain links TRBV7-2 with TRBJ2-5; 10 bases are shared with TRBD2. Losses at the gene ends were 5 bases for V and 1 base for J; bases not matched to a gene: 4. This CDR3 region has 15 residues. CDR1 is SGHTA, CDR2 FQGNSA, per germline.

The chain combines TRBV12-3 or TRBV12-4 with TRBJ1-1, with D uncertain. Trimming cost V 3 bases and J 7 bases, with 12 bases left between them. The CDR3 sequence is 13 residues long. CDR3 bases: TGTGCCAGCAGTTTGTTATGGGATTTTGAAGCTTTCTTT. This codes for CASSLLWDFEAFF.

This rearrangement joins TRBV4-1 to TRBJ1-1, with TRBD1 matching 8 bases. The ends lost 1 base at V and 3 bases at J; junction bases unmatched: 7. This CDR3 is built from 16 residues. Germline lookup yields CDR1 MGHRA and CDR2 YSYEKL. The CDR3 nucleotides are TGCGCCAGCAGCCAAGGCCGTCTGACAGGGGACACTGAAGCTTTCTTT. Translation gives CASSQGRLTGDTEAFF.

V gene TRBV7-2 combines with J gene TRBJ1-1; D is unclear. The germline gives CDR1 SGHTA, CDR2 FQGNSA. The CDR3 is made up of 15 amino acids. Trimming left V 4 bases short and J 1 base short, with 13 bases between. CDR3 DNA: TGTGCCAGCAGCTCATCAATCCAGAGGAACACTGAAGCTTTCTTT. Translation: CASSSSIQRNTEAFF.